One and the same sample provided the 6 T cell receptor beta chains below, sequenced in a study of identical twins (dated by TCRdb to between 2015 and 2016). Receptors were amplified or captured by 5' RACE. TCRdb records Illumina HiSeq 2000 as the sequencer. TCRdb passed the public sequencing reads through fastp at Q25 and MiXCR, retaining productive beta sequences. Duplicate CDR3 protein sequences are folded into a single record with the most common DNA and genes. This sample gives 1.5 million to 2 million distinct CDR3 sequences in total; around a third of them show up just once. Over 0.25% of the sample is in the top ten clones. The sequenced sample consisted of cord blood. Receptors originate from a newborn girl in good health.

This clonotype has just a few counts. The gene calls are TRBV29-1 and TRBJ2-3, with 7 bases matching TRBD2. J was trimmed by 3 bases and V by 7 bases; bases with no gene match: 10. CDR3 length equals 14 residues. Per the germline V gene, CDR1 is SQVTM and CDR2 is ANQGSEA. CDR3 region: CSAASGVGTDTQYF. CDR3 DNA: TGCAGCGCCGCTAGCGGAGTGGGGACAGATACGCAGTATTTT.

The V and J genes are TRBV29-1 and TRBJ2-3; 11 nucleotides agree with TRBD2. V lost 2 bases to trimming and J lost 0 bases; unmatched junction nucleotides: 4. The germline V gene has CDR1 SQVTM and CDR2 ANQGSEA. The CDR3 sequence is 16 residues long. This CDR3 is CSVERTSGPSTDTQYF. The CDR3 DNA reads TGCAGCGTTGAAAGGACTAGCGGGCCTAGCACAGATACGCAGTATTTT.

CDR3 sequence (DNA): TGTGCCAGCATTCGGACAGCCTTGAACACTGAAGCTTTCTTT. The encoded protein is CASIRTALNTEAFF. The chain combines TRBV6-6 with TRBJ1-1; TRBD1 might be the D (6 bases). V dropped 7 bases and J dropped 0 bases, with 12 bases sitting between them. The germline CDR1 and CDR2 sequences are MNHNY and SVGAGI (reference sequence). The length of the CDR3 is 14 residues.

This clonotype was observed a few times. The rearrangement uses TRBV28 and TRBJ2-3; 9 bases align to TRBD2. The V segment lost 4 bases and the J segment 5 bases; nucleotides outside the gene matches: 7. From germline, CDR1 is MDHEN and CDR2 SYDVKM. The CDR3 totals 15 residues. The CDR3 DNA is TGTGCCAGCAGTTCTCGGACTAGCGATCGAGATACGCAGTATTTT. Protein sequence: CASSSRTSDRDTQYF.

This clonotype appeared a few times. The rearrangement joins TRBV11-2 to TRBJ2-2; 7 positions match TRBD1. Unmatched junction bases numbered 4, after V lost 2 bases and J lost 1 base. Germline V gives CDR1 SGHAT, CDR2 FQNNGV. The CDR3 loop spans 16 amino acids. CDR3 bases: TGTGCCAGCAGCTTATATAGGACAGGGAACACCGGGGAGCTGTTTTTT. It yields the protein CASSLYRTGNTGELFF. The variable domain in full, with the rest retrieved from reference TRBV11-2 and TRBJ2-2, is EAGVAQSPRYKIIEKRQSVAFWCNPISGHATLYWYQQILGQGPKLLIQFQNNGVVDDSQLPKDRFSAERLKGVDSTLKIQPAKLEDSAVYLCASSLYRTGNTGELFFGEGSRLTVL.

The V call is TRBV3-1, the J call TRBJ2-7; D is ambiguous. The J call could be wrong; TRBJ2-4 is a better fit for the DNA end. There are 14 residues in the CDR3. The germline gives CDR1 LGHDT, CDR2 YNNKEL (reference sequence). CDR3 in DNA: TGTGCCAGCAGCCGAACGGACGGGCCAAACATTCAGTACTTC. As protein: CASSRTDGPNIQYF.